The 31 T cell receptor beta chains below come from one sample, sequenced in a study of T cells in localized non-small cell lung cancer. The protocol was immunoSEQ multiplex PCR, while the TCRdb copy is restricted to in-frame clones and leaves out a portion. The sample lists approximately 70,000 clones, about nine tenths occurring once. The starting material was peripheral blood, obtained before any cancer treatment. These receptors originate from a male donor older than 55 with stage III squamous cell lung carcinoma.

The chain has TRBV7-2 and TRBJ2-3, with a weak D call TRBD2 (5 bases). Germline CDR1 is SGHTA and CDR2 is FQGNSA. The CDR3 loop spans 12 amino acids. The V end was cut by 5 bases, the J end by 7 bases, with 10 bases between. CDR3: CASSPPSNTQYF. In nucleotides, the CDR3 is TGTGCCAGCAGCCCCCCTAGCAATACGCAGTATTTT. The entire variable domain, with the rest obtained from reference TRBV7-2 and TRBJ2-3, is as follows: GAGVSQSPSNKVTEKGKDVELRCDPISGHTALYWYRQSLGQGLEFLIYFQGNSAPDKSGLPSDRFSAERTGGSVSTLTIQRTQQEDSAVYLCASSPPSNTQYFGPGTRLTVL.

The chain uses TRBV4-3 and TRBJ2-2, with D unresolved. The CDR3 loop spans 14 amino acids. V was trimmed by 1 base and J by 5 bases, leaving 8 bases between them. From germline, CDR1 is LGHNA and CDR2 YSLEER. Here the CDR3 reads CASSQGGVTGELFF. For the CDR3, the DNA is TGCGCCAGCAGCCAAGGTGGTGTTACCGGGGAGCTGTTTTTT.

The V gene is TRBV6-5, the J gene TRBJ2-7; no clear D. This CDR3 is 13 amino acids long. Trimming left V 8 bases short and J 6 bases short, with 17 bases between. Germline V gene sequence: CDR1 MNHEY, CDR2 SVGAGI. DNA for the CDR3: TGTGCCAGCTCGGTGGGTGGGCCCCTCGAGCAGTACGTC. Protein: CASSVGGPLEQYV.

The chain combines TRBV18 with TRBJ2-3; the match to TRBD2 covers 7 bases. CDR1 is KGHSH and CDR2 is LQKENI in the germline V gene. The CDR3 contains 13 residues. Germline trimming cut 0 bases from V and 6 bases from J; bases unmatched to any gene: 0. This CDR3 reads CASSPPSGDTQYF. For the CDR3, the DNA is TGTGCCAGCTCACCACCTAGCGGGGATACGCAGTATTTT.

The chain carries TRBV7-9 and TRBJ1-2; a possible D gene is TRBD1 (6 bases). Germline V CDR1 and CDR2: SEHNR, FQNEAQ (reference sequence). This CDR3 has 12 residues. The V gene lost 5 bases and the J gene lost 4 bases, with 8 bases spanning the gap. The CDR3 sequence is CASSQDSYGYTF. CDR3 nucleotide sequence: TGTGCCAGCAGCCAGGACAGCTATGGCTACACCTTC. The variable domain in full, completed from reference TRBV7-9 and TRBJ1-2, reads DTGVSQNPRHKITKRGQNVTFRCDPISEHNRLYWYRQTLGQGPEFLTYFQNEAQLEKSRLLSDRFSAERPKGSFSTLEIQRTEQGDSAMYLCASSQDSYGYTFGSGTRLTVV.

The rearrangement links TRBV20-1 to TRBJ2-7; maybe TRBD2 (5 bases). Germline CDR1 DFQATT, CDR2 SNEGSKA (reference sequence). This CDR3 spans 11 amino acids. V dropped 3 bases and J dropped 5 bases, with 8 bases sitting between them. CDR3 residues: CSASRGNEQYF. The DNA for the CDR3 is TGCAGTGCTAGTAGAGGGAACGAGCAGTACTTC.

This clone was detected a few times. The chain links TRBV30 to TRBJ1-1; D possibly corresponds to TRBD1 (5 bases). Trimming removed 0 bases at V and 0 bases at J, with 11 bases between. This CDR3 comprises 15 residues. Germline V gives CDR1 GTSNPN, CDR2 SVGIG (reference sequence). This CDR3 is CAWSVGASLNTEAFF. The DNA of the CDR3 is TGTGCCTGGAGTGTAGGGGCCAGTTTGAACACTGAAGCTTTCTTT.

There are a few counts of this clone. The chain recombines TRBV5-4 with TRBJ1-2, with D maybe TRBD1 (6 bases). Germline V gene lookup returns CDR1 SGHNT and CDR2 YYREEE (reference sequence). There are 14 residues in the CDR3. Trimming removed 4 bases at V and 5 bases at J, with 15 bases between. The CDR3 protein is CASSPQGFRYGYTF. As DNA, the CDR3 is TGTGCCAGCAGCCCACAGGGTTTTCGGTATGGCTACACCTTC.

This clone was observed a single time. The chain links TRBV5-1 to TRBJ1-1, with 7 positions matching TRBD1. J was trimmed by 4 bases and V by 4 bases; bases with no gene match: 7. The CDR3 is 14 residues long. The V gene's germline CDR1 is SGHRS and CDR2 YFSETQ. The chain's CDR3 is CASSAGQVGTEAFF. The CDR3 DNA follows: TGCGCCAGCAGCGCCGGACAGGTTGGCACTGAAGCTTTCTTT.

The chain combines TRBV6-5 with TRBJ1-3, with no clear D. The CDR3 loop spans 16 amino acids. The V end was cut by 2 bases, the J end by 1 base, with 12 bases between. Germline CDR1 and CDR2: MNHEY and SVGAGI. CDR3 residues: CASSYASRISGNTIYF. CDR3 in DNA: TGTGCCAGCAGTTACGCAAGTAGGATATCTGGAAACACCATATATTTT.

V usage is TRBV13 and J usage is TRBJ1-5; tentative D call: TRBD1 (6 bases). Germline assignment: CDR1 PRHDT and CDR2 FYEKMQ (reference sequence). CDR3 size: 17 residues. With 6 bases removed from V and 5 bases from J, the gap between germline ends came to 23 bases. CDR3 region: CASRSARRGGPDQPQHF. In DNA, the CDR3 is TGTGCCAGCAGGTCGGCCCGAAGGGGGGGCCCGGATCAGCCCCAGCATTTT.

The V call is TRBV5-1, the J call TRBJ2-5; 7 nucleotides agree with TRBD2. The CDR3 is 16 residues long. The germline V gene encodes CDR1 SGHRS and CDR2 YFSETQ. Germline trimming cut 2 bases from V and 1 base from J; bases unmatched to any gene: 8. The DNA for the CDR3 is TGCGCCAGCAGCTTAGGCGGGGGTACAACCCAAGAGACCCAGTACTTC. It is translated as CASSLGGGTTQETQYF.

The rearrangement links TRBV18 to TRBJ2-3; TRBD1 matches 8 bases. Germline lookup yields CDR1 KGHSH and CDR2 LQKENI. The junction had 4 bases not matched to a gene; V was cut back by 2 bases and J by 0 bases. The CDR3 extends over 16 amino acids. The DNA of the CDR3 is TGTGCCAGCTCACCAAGACAGGGGTCCAGCACAGATACGCAGTATTTT. Translated: CASSPRQGSSTDTQYF.

CDR3 loop: CASSLRFLNYGYTF. The DNA for the CDR3 is TGTGCCAGCAGCTTAAGGTTTCTTAACTATGGCTACACCTTC. The chain employs TRBV5-5 and TRBJ1-2, with D hard to call. Per the germline V gene, CDR1 is SGHKS and CDR2 is YYEKEE (reference sequence). This CDR3 is 14 amino acids long. V lost 2 bases to trimming and J lost 1 base, with 9 bases between them.

This chain links TRBV7-2 with TRBJ2-5; 10 bases are shared with TRBD2. CDR1 and CDR2 (germline): SGHTA, FQGNSA. This CDR3 has 16 residues. The V and J ends lost 3 bases and 7 bases, in that order; junction bases with no gene match: 11. CDR3 loop: CASSFAGTSVSRTQYF. The DNA for the CDR3 is TGTGCCAGCAGCTTCGCCGGGACTAGCGTTTCGCGGACCCAGTACTTC.

The chain uses TRBV25-1 and TRBJ1-2; 7 bases are a match to TRBD1. Per germline, CDR1 MGHDK and CDR2 SYGVNS. The CDR3 has 13 residues. The ends lost 4 bases at V and 8 bases at J; junction bases unmatched: 7. The CDR3 loop is CASSVEGARGYTF. The CDR3 bases are TGTGCCAGCAGTGTGGAGGGGGCGAGGGGCTACACCTTC.

The chain joins TRBV11-2 to TRBJ2-3; 13 nucleotides match TRBD2. The germline gives CDR1 SGHAT, CDR2 FQNNGV. The V segment lost 0 bases and the J segment 1 base; nucleotides outside the gene matches: 1. This CDR3 is 17 amino acids long. As DNA, the CDR3 is TGTGCCAGCAGCTTAGATGGACTAGCGGGGGGCACAGATACGCAGTATTTT. It translates to CASSLDGLAGGTDTQYF.

This chain connects TRBV2 to TRBJ1-2; a weak D match, TRBD1 (5 bases). V lost 6 bases to trimming and J lost 9 bases, with 11 bases between them. From germline, CDR1 is SNHLY and CDR2 FYNNEI. The CDR3 totals 11 residues. CDR3 region: CASRSRARYTF. The DNA for the CDR3 is TGTGCCAGCAGATCCAGGGCGCGCTACACCTTC.

The chain is built from TRBV18 and TRBJ2-2; 11 nucleotides align to TRBD2. Per germline, CDR1 KGHSH and CDR2 LQKENI. The CDR3 extends over 17 amino acids. Trimming took 5 bases from V and 2 from J; bases not matched to a gene: 7. The CDR3 protein is CASSASGTSGNTGELFF. The DNA of the CDR3 is TGTGCCAGCTCAGCGTCCGGGACTAGCGGTAACACCGGGGAGCTGTTTTTT.

The V and J genes are TRBV5-5 and TRBJ1-1; 11 nucleotides align to TRBD1. V shed 4 bases and J 3 bases; nucleotides not matched to a gene: 8. This CDR3 region has 16 residues. The V gene's germline CDR1 is SGHKS and CDR2 YYEKEE (reference sequence). CDR3 nucleotides: TGTGCCAGCAGCCCATTGGCGGGACAGGGGGACACTGAAGCTTTCTTT. Translating gives CASSPLAGQGDTEAFF.

The V gene is TRBV2, the J gene TRBJ1-1, with D tentatively TRBD1 (5 bases). CDR3 length: 14 amino acids. Trimming removed 4 bases from V and 1 base from J, with 10 bases in between. CDR1 is SNHLY, CDR2 FYNNEI, per germline. The CDR3 loop reads CASSGRGANTEAFF. The CDR3 region has the DNA TGTGCCAGCAGTGGGAGGGGCGCGAACACTGAAGCTTTCTTT.

The chain employs TRBV20-1 and TRBJ2-5; D ambiguous. The CDR3 loop spans 11 amino acids. Germline CDR1 reads DFQATT; CDR2 reads SNEGSKA (reference sequence). The ends were cut back, 3 bases at V and 5 bases at J, with 7 bases in the middle. The CDR3 sequence: CSASGRETQYF. CDR3 DNA: TGCAGTGCTAGTGGGCGGGAGACCCAGTACTTC.

The chain joins TRBV5-1 to TRBJ1-2; perhaps TRBD1 as D (6 bases). Germline V CDR1 and CDR2: SGHRS, YFSETQ. The CDR3 length is 14 residues. V was clipped by 0 bases and J by 9 bases, with 15 bases between them. The CDR3 DNA sequence: TGCGCCAGCAGCTTGGCAGGGGAGGTGTGGCGCTACACCTTC. Translating it yields CASSLAGEVWRYTF.

The chain combines TRBV7-8 with TRBJ2-1; 10 bases align to TRBD2. V was pared by 1 base and J by 3 bases, with 9 bases of the junction left unmatched. The germline gives CDR1 SGHVS, CDR2 FQNEAQ. The CDR3 sequence is 18 residues long. The CDR3 spells CASSLGAGGTTLYNEQFF. The CDR3 bases are TGTGCCAGCAGCTTAGGAGCGGGGGGGACCACACTCTACAATGAGCAGTTCTTC.

The table lists this clone with a count of one. The V gene is TRBV5-1, the J gene TRBJ2-3; D gene ambiguous. The length of the CDR3 is 11 residues. Per germline, CDR1 SGHRS and CDR2 YFSETQ. V was shortened by 5 bases and J by 0 bases, with 1 base between the two germline ends. CDR3 loop: CASRSTDTQYF. The CDR3 nucleotides are TGCGCCAGCAGGAGCACAGATACGCAGTATTTT.

This clone was found a few times. The chain employs TRBV5-1 and TRBJ2-3; TRBD1 aligns across 9 bases. The V segment lost 0 bases and the J segment 0 bases; nucleotides outside the gene matches: 2. CDR1 SGHRS and CDR2 YFSETQ come from the germline V gene. The CDR3 runs 16 residues. The CDR3 region has the DNA TGCGCCAGCAGCTTGGAAGGACAGGGGAGCACAGATACGCAGTATTTT. This gives the protein CASSLEGQGSTDTQYF.

This rearrangement joins TRBV2 to TRBJ2-5, with D perhaps matching TRBD1 (6 bases). In germline, CDR1 is SNHLY, CDR2 FYNNEI. Trimming removed 4 bases at V and 5 bases at J, with 14 bases between. The length of the CDR3 is 14 residues. The DNA of the CDR3 is TGTGCCAGCAGTGGGGCAGGGGCGTCGGAGACCCAGTACTTC. Protein product: CASSGAGASETQYF.

The chain uses TRBV2 and TRBJ2-3; D is uncertain. CDR3 size: 17 residues. Germline lookup yields CDR1 SNHLY and CDR2 FYNNEI. Trimming left V 4 bases short and J 4 bases short, with 21 bases between. CDR3 sequence: CASSGSQKRGLSDTQYF. The CDR3 DNA reads TGTGCCAGCAGTGGGTCGCAAAAACGAGGCTTGTCAGATACGCAGTATTTT.

The J gene is TRBJ1-2, the V gene TRBV6-6; D gene unclear. Per germline, CDR1 MNHNY and CDR2 SVGAGI (reference sequence). The CDR3 spans 14 residues. Trimming cost V 2 bases and J 7 bases, with 14 bases left between them. In DNA, the CDR3 is TGTGCCAGCAGTTACGGAGTGGGGATCTTTGGCTACACCTTC. It encodes CASSYGVGIFGYTF.

The V gene is TRBV7-7, the J gene TRBJ1-4; 7 bases align to TRBD1. This CDR3 spans 14 amino acids. Germline V gene data show CDR1 as SSHAT and CDR2 as FNYEAQ (reference sequence). J was trimmed by 7 bases and V by 5 bases; bases with no gene match: 7. The chain's CDR3 is CASSLTTGSEKLFF. DNA for the CDR3: TGTGCCAGCAGCCTCACGACAGGGAGTGAAAAACTGTTTTTT.

The rearrangement joins TRBV5-6 to TRBJ2-1; D not resolved. The V end was cut by 2 bases, the J end by 4 bases, with 7 bases between. This CDR3 contains 13 residues. Germline V lookup: CDR1 SGHDT, CDR2 YYEEEE. This CDR3 is CASSFSIYNEQFF. CDR3 nucleotide sequence: TGTGCCAGCAGCTTTAGCATTTACAATGAGCAGTTCTTC.